This T cell receptor beta chain was sequenced during a study of T-cell reconstitution after alpha-beta-depleted transplantation in children. After removal of 3 bases from V and 2 bases from J, the junction contained 6 bases not matched to a gene. The CDR3 has 15 amino acids. Germline values: CDR1 SGDLS, CDR2 YYNGEE. General observations from the study: Some patients owed their high day-60 TCRbeta diversity to surviving recipient T cells and thymic progenitors. As was reported, about two months after transplant, alpha-beta T cells came from several hundred expanded graft clones.

The authors prepared the TCRbeta library with unique molecular identifiers. One entry per CDR3 protein results from TCRdb running MiXCR on the PCR reads. This table has 97,000 or so distinct CDR3 sequences, about 6% appearing once. In its sample, this clonotype was seen many times. Antigen: not known. This clonotype was obtained from a female patient aged 2-10 years who had a stem cell transplant for Fanconi anemia, so the T cells may come from the graft donor. This sample comprised PBMCs, mostly from graft donor cells, obtained 60 days after TCRalphabeta/CD19-depleted stem cell transplant. The chain couples TRBV9 to TRBJ2-7; 9 bases line up with TRBD1. CDR3 DNA: TGTGCCAGCAGCGAGGGACAGGGAATGCCCTACGAGCAGTACTTC. This gives the protein CASSEGQGMPYEQYF.